This record looks at one T cell receptor (beta chain) sequence and its context. Its antigen is not known. The data were obtained in a study of cytomegalovirus exposure and HLA in healthy donors. The study, taken as a whole, reports: With later analysis, a missense DCLRE1C variant became linked to TCR beta V- and J-gene trimming. High specificity and sensitivity for cytomegalovirus status were reported for the classifier.

The germline V gene encodes CDR1 SGHRS and CDR2 YFSETQ. This CDR3 has 13 amino acids. The V segment lost 4 bases and the J segment 5 bases; nucleotides outside the gene matches: 4. Use of 60 Vbeta and 13 Jbeta primers characterized the PCR. Assay used: immunoSEQ multiplex PCR; TCRdb lists only in-frame clones, some missing. Of about 160,000 clones in the sample, 84% were seen once. The V and J genes are TRBV5-1 and TRBJ2-7, with 9 bases identical to TRBD1. The sequence came from a man aged 50 to 60 in good health and CMV-seropositive. Sequencing input: PBMCs. The DNA for the CDR3 is TGCGCCAGCAGCCTGGACAGGGGCCACGAGCAGTACTTC. Translating gives CASSLDRGHEQYF.